This is a list of T cell receptor beta chains from one sample in a study of cytomegalovirus exposure and HLA in healthy donors. Profiled with immunoSEQ multiplex PCR; TCRdb holds only in-frame clones, not every one. The table lists about 330,000 clones, about nine tenths of them singletons. Sequencing input: PBMCs. The receptors originated from a woman aged 18-29 years in good health and CMV-seronegative. The conserved cysteine and the conserved F or W are not part of the CDR3 here.

v_call: TRBV5-8; j_call: TRBJ2-5; cdr3_length: 12; cdr3_aa: ASSLAAGDETQY
v_call: TRBV6-6; j_call: TRBJ2-7; cdr3_length: 13; cdr3_aa: ASSRTRLADYEQY
v_call: TRBV18; j_call: TRBJ2-3; cdr3_length: 10; cdr3_aa: ASSPYQDTQY
v_call: TRBV13; j_call: TRBJ2-1; cdr3_length: 10; cdr3_aa: ASSPRGGEQF
v_call: TRBV18; j_call: TRBJ2-6; cdr3_length: 15; cdr3_aa: ASSPLEGRPGANVLT
v_call: TRBV28; j_call: TRBJ2-5; cdr3_length: 10; cdr3_aa: ASSWGGETQY
v_call: TRBV27; j_call: TRBJ1-5; cdr3_length: 13; cdr3_aa: ASSPRDSLNQPQH
v_call: TRBV7-6; j_call: TRBJ2-1; cdr3_length: 11; cdr3_aa: ASALGERDEQF
v_call: TRBV7-2; j_call: TRBJ2-5; cdr3_length: 12; cdr3_aa: ASSFTGSSETQY
v_call: TRBV29-1; j_call: TRBJ2-2; cdr3_length: 13; cdr3_aa: SVRVLAGDTGELF
v_call: TRBV5-6; j_call: TRBJ2-1; cdr3_length: 13; cdr3_aa: ASSLSQGFIDEQF
v_call: TRBV2; j_call: TRBJ2-1; cdr3_length: 14; cdr3_aa: ASSGLAGVGSNEQF
v_call: TRBV4-3; j_call: TRBJ1-5; cdr3_length: 11; cdr3_aa: ASSQYSNQPQH
v_call: TRBV4-1; j_call: TRBJ2-3; cdr3_length: 15; cdr3_aa: ASSQDGAGGPADTQY
v_call: TRBV5-8; j_call: TRBJ2-1; cdr3_length: 12; cdr3_aa: ASTLGWRYNEQF
v_call: TRBV6-5; j_call: TRBJ1-2; cdr3_length: 11; cdr3_aa: ASSSGQTYGYT
v_call: TRBV25-1; j_call: TRBJ2-2; cdr3_length: 14; cdr3_aa: ASSEYTGGGTGELF
v_call: TRBV6-5; j_call: TRBJ2-1; cdr3_length: 11; cdr3_aa: ASSPPEGNEQF
v_call: TRBV6-1; j_call: TRBJ1-2; cdr3_length: 11; cdr3_aa: ASSEGTGAGYT
v_call: TRBV28; j_call: TRBJ2-7; cdr3_length: 11; cdr3_aa: ASTGQGLYEQY
v_call: TRBV9; j_call: TRBJ2-6; cdr3_length: 16; cdr3_aa: ASSVALGGGSGANVLT
v_call: TRBV7-2; j_call: TRBJ2-3; cdr3_length: 12; cdr3_aa: ASSSGVSTDTQY
v_call: TRBV6-5; j_call: TRBJ1-5; cdr3_length: 13; cdr3_aa: ASGTPGYSNQPQH